This T cell receptor beta chain is drawn from a study of T cells in Graves' hyperthyroidism and ophthalmopathy. About the research overall: Initial diagnosis, before any treatment, was when peripheral blood was collected.

Lactation, pregnancy, other autoimmune disease or uncontrolled infection excluded patients. The CDR3 loop spans 14 amino acids. CDR1 and CDR2 (germline): SGHTA, FQGNSA. V was trimmed by 7 bases and J by 2 bases, leaving 14 bases between them. Notes on this clonotype: Its antigen is not identified.

It was RNA transcripts that yielded the amplified TCR beta CDR3 regions. TCR CDR3 regions were first amplified by RT-PCR with HTBI primers. TCRdb re-called the multiplex PCR reads through MiXCR, storing one row per CDR3 protein. The table records fewer than 300,000 distinct CDR3 sequences, less than 30% of them present only once. Study-level points and caveats: Most thyroid-expanded clonotypes above 0.001 were also found in blood.

The rearrangement links TRBV7-2 to TRBJ1-2, with D unresolved. The sequenced material came from blood. This TCR was recovered from a man aged 35-49 years with Graves' hyperthyroidism that later progressed to Graves' ophthalmopathy. CDR3 region: CASTRRTENYGYTF. For the CDR3, the DNA is TGTGCCAGCACCAGAAGGACCGAGAACTATGGCTACACCTTC.